This TCR beta chain was captured in a study of post-analysis software for immune sequencing data. Study in general: Multiple sclerosis in the patients followed relapsing-remitting, secondary progressive and progressive-relapsing courses. Study findings and constraints: Elevated frequency relative to controls characterized about 5 TRBV segments in patients, TRBV5-6, TRBV5-1 and TRBV20-1 among them. Pronounced co-clustering by F measure was evident among identically batched samples. There was significantly lower normalized Chao1 diversity in multiple sclerosis patients than in controls.

The library was made from cDNA and included unique molecular identifiers. The authors obtained 500,000 or so cDNA molecules from about 0.94 to 9.7 million T cells. TCRdb fed the PCR reads into MiXCR, producing one record per CDR3 protein. The repertoire holds about 760,000 distinct CDR3 sequences, with 25% to 30% as singletons. Of note for this clonotype: Its antigen remains unidentified.

Germline V gene lookup returns CDR1 LGHNA and CDR2 YSLEER. The CDR3 length is 15 residues. The V end was cut by 1 base, the J end by 9 bases, with 16 bases between. The chain employs TRBV4-3 and TRBJ2-1; D is uncertain. Material: blood. The TCR originated in a girl under 18 with multiple sclerosis. The CDR3 loop reads CASSQGTSGVGEQFF. CDR3 nucleotide sequence: TGCGCCAGCAGCCAAGGGACCTCCGGCGTAGGTGAGCAGTTCTTC.